This T cell receptor (beta chain) is drawn from a study of T cell repertoires in cytomegalovirus infection. As to this clonotype: The antigen remains unidentified.

TCRdb processed the reads anew with MiXCR; each CDR3 protein has one entry. The repertoire has approximately 1,000,000 distinct CDR3 sequences, about 33% of them found once; the top ten carry roughly 12%. General study results and limits: The ex vivo response showed dominance by HLA-C-restricted CMV-specific TCR beta clonotypes.

V was shortened by 6 bases and J by 2 bases, with 10 bases between the two germline ends. There are 13 residues in the CDR3. The germline gives CDR1 SEHNR, CDR2 FQNEAQ (reference sequence). The input for sequencing was cultured CD8+ T cells from PBMCs, taken from culture after CMV antigen stimulation. This sequence was found in a human donor in good health (CMV status not recorded). Some clones in this sample may be carry-over from other donors' samples. The rearrangement joins TRBV7-9 to TRBJ2-5, with D possibly TRBD1 on 6 matching bases. CDR3 DNA sequence: TGTGCCAGCAGATACGGACAGCAAGAGACCCAGTACTTC. It translates to CASRYGQQETQYF.